This record covers a single TCR beta chain. The record originates from a study of beta chain features in type 1 diabetes. About the study: Sorted cells examined across all samples numbered more than 100 million.

Every bit of the isolated RNA underwent reverse transcription, so sequencing read expressed TCRB transcripts. Assay: immunoSEQ multiplex PCR; the TCRdb copy retains only in-frame clones and omits some. The sample gives about 38,000 clones, roughly 64% of which show up once; under 2.5% is in the top ten. Sorted cells reached over 95% purity in every population. This CDR3 contains 13 residues. Germline trimming cut 5 bases from V and 6 bases from J; bases unmatched to any gene: 5. CDR1 SGHTA and CDR2 FQGNSA come from the germline V gene. The chain couples TRBV7-2 to TRBJ2-7; 9 bases line up with TRBD1. The specimen sequenced was Tregs from blood. The clonotype comes from a woman aged 25 to 39 in good health. For the CDR3, the DNA is TGTGCCAGCAGCGGGGGACAGGGCCGCGAGCAGTACTTC. The encoded protein is CASSGGQGREQYF.